These 9 T cell receptor beta chains share one sample of origin, sequenced in a study of preoperative IRX-2 immunotherapy in early breast cancer. TCRdb's copy holds only in-frame clones and misses some; the assay was immunoSEQ multiplex PCR. The top ten hold roughly 1.1% of the sample, which has some 21,000 clones, approximately 86% seen once. Indicated treatment: preoperative locoregional IRX-2 cytokine immunotherapy. Specimen: lymph node tissue, collected after IRX-2 immunotherapy. The receptors come from a human donor with breast cancer.

The rearrangement links TRBV10-2 to TRBJ2-2, with 12 nucleotides matching TRBD1. V shed 2 bases and J 4 bases; nucleotides not matched to a gene: 5. CDR3 length: 17 residues. Germline V CDR1 and CDR2: WSHSY, SAAADI. The DNA of the CDR3 is TGCGCCAGCAGTGAGAATATGGGACAGGGGGCCACCGGGGAGCTGTTTTTT. This translates into CASSENMGQGATGELFF.

This chain joins TRBV7-6 and TRBJ1-4; 9 bases are a match to TRBD1. Losses at the gene ends were 3 bases for V and 7 bases for J; bases not matched to a gene: 3. Germline CDR1 and CDR2: SGHVS and FNYEAQ. This CDR3 is 14 amino acids long. The CDR3 loop is CASSLGTGFEKLFF. Written as DNA, the CDR3 is TGTGCCAGCAGCTTGGGGACAGGGTTTGAAAAACTGTTTTTT.

In DNA, the CDR3 is TGTGCCAGCAGCCCCCGTTGGCTAGCGGGGGGGCCCGGCACCGGGGAGCTGTTTTTT. It is translated as CASSPRWLAGGPGTGELFF. V is TRBV7-7 and J is TRBJ2-2, with 12 bases lining up with TRBD2. V shed 5 bases, J shed 4 bases, and the junction held 14 bases outside the gene matches. This CDR3 has 19 residues. CDR1 is SSHAT and CDR2 is FNYEAQ in the germline V gene (reference sequence).

The chain has TRBV12-5 and TRBJ1-5; weak D call: TRBD1 (6 bases). This CDR3 has 16 amino acids. Per germline, CDR1 LGHNT and CDR2 FRNRAP. V lost 5 bases and J 4 bases, leaving 18 bases between the germline ends. DNA of the CDR3: TGTGCTAGTGGTCCTCCCGGGACAAGAGGTAATCAGCCCCAGCATTTT. Amino acids: CASGPPGTRGNQPQHF.

The V and J genes are TRBV1 and TRBJ1-2. TRBV1 is flagged as a pseudogene. The CDR3 extends over 13 amino acids. The CDR3 DNA follows: TGCGCCAGCAGCCAAGAACAAGGATTTGGCTACACCTTC. Translated: CASSQEQGFGYTF.

This rearrangement joins TRBV12-5 to TRBJ1-5, with D possibly TRBD1 on 5 matching bases. Trimming pared 6 bases from V and 7 bases from J, leaving 13 bases between. In germline, CDR1 is LGHNT, CDR2 FRNRAP. The CDR3 runs 13 residues. CDR3 sequence: CASGPQGLQPQHF. CDR3 sequence (DNA): TGTGCTAGTGGACCCCAGGGACTACAGCCCCAGCATTTT. The entire variable domain, with the rest obtained from reference TRBV12-5 and TRBJ1-5, is as follows: DARVTQTPRHKVTEMGQEVTMRCQPILGHNTVFWYRQTMMQGLELLAYFRNRAPLDDSGMPKDRFSAEMPDATLATLKIQPSEPRDSAVYFCASGPQGLQPQHFGDGTRLSIL.

This rearrangement joins TRBV30 to TRBJ1-2; D is undetermined. The CDR3 loop spans 14 amino acids. Between the trimmed V and J ends, which lost 0 bases and 0 bases, there was a span of 8 bases. The germline CDR1 and CDR2 sequences are GTSNPN and SVGIG (reference sequence). CDR3 loop: CAWSVYRTNYGYTF. CDR3 in DNA: TGTGCCTGGAGTGTATACAGAACTAACTATGGCTACACCTTC.

The chain employs TRBV29-1 and TRBJ2-7; D possibly corresponds to TRBD1 (6 bases). CDR1 and CDR2 (germline): SQVTM, ANQGSEA. The CDR3 consists of 13 residues. Trimming took 7 bases from V and 2 from J, leaving 15 bases between them. The CDR3 sequence: CSADRQVTYEQYF. In DNA form, the CDR3 reads TGCAGCGCAGACAGGCAAGTAACCTACGAGCAGTACTTC.

The V gene is TRBV28, the J gene TRBJ1-2; D gene ambiguous. Trimming took 2 bases from V and 4 from J, leaving 11 bases between them. From germline, CDR1 is MDHEN and CDR2 SYDVKM. The CDR3 is made up of 14 amino acids. CDR3 sequence (DNA): TGTGCCAGCAGTTTACGGCCAGAAGTCTATGGCTACACCTTC. This encodes CASSLRPEVYGYTF.